This T cell receptor beta chain was recorded in a study of blood T cell repertoires in COVID-19. About the research overall: Some COVID-19 samples were acute and others convalescent; all came from the United States, Italy and Spain. In each case, the material was cDNA or gDNA derived from T cells, B-cell-depleted T cells, or PBMCs.

This CDR3 comprises 15 residues. The ends were cut back, 5 bases at V and 9 bases at J, with 22 bases in the middle. CDR1 is SGHAT, CDR2 FQNNGV, per germline. The table lists this clone with a count of one. In the study's own analysis: Estimated nucleated cell counts came from reference gene primer amplification. Sequencing used immunoSEQ multiplex PCR; TCRdb keeps in-frame clones, though not all of them. V, J and clone size reflect that table, while D and trimming were determined from the DNA. The sample has some 150,000 clones; about 85% are singletons. The TCR was taken from a woman at least 80 years old in a cohort sampled during active or convalescent COVID-19. The chain employs TRBV11-2 and TRBJ2-5; a weak D match, TRBD1 (5 bases). The sequencing sample was made of peripheral blood. The CDR3 protein is CASSTGWGPEFSQYF. The CDR3 nucleotides read TGTGCCAGCAGCACTGGTTGGGGCCCCGAGTTCTCCCAGTACTTC.